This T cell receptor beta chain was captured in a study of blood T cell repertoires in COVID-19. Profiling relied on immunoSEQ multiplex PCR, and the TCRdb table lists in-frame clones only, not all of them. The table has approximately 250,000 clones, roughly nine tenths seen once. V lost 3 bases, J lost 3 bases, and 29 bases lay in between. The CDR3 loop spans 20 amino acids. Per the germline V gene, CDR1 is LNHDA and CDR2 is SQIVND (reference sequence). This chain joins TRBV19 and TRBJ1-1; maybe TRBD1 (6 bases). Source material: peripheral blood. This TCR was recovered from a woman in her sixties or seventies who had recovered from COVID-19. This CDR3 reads CASSIPIEVQGFWGDTEAFF. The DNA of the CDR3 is TGTGCCAGTAGTATCCCGATCGAGGTACAGGGATTTTGGGGAGACACTGAAGCTTTCTTT.